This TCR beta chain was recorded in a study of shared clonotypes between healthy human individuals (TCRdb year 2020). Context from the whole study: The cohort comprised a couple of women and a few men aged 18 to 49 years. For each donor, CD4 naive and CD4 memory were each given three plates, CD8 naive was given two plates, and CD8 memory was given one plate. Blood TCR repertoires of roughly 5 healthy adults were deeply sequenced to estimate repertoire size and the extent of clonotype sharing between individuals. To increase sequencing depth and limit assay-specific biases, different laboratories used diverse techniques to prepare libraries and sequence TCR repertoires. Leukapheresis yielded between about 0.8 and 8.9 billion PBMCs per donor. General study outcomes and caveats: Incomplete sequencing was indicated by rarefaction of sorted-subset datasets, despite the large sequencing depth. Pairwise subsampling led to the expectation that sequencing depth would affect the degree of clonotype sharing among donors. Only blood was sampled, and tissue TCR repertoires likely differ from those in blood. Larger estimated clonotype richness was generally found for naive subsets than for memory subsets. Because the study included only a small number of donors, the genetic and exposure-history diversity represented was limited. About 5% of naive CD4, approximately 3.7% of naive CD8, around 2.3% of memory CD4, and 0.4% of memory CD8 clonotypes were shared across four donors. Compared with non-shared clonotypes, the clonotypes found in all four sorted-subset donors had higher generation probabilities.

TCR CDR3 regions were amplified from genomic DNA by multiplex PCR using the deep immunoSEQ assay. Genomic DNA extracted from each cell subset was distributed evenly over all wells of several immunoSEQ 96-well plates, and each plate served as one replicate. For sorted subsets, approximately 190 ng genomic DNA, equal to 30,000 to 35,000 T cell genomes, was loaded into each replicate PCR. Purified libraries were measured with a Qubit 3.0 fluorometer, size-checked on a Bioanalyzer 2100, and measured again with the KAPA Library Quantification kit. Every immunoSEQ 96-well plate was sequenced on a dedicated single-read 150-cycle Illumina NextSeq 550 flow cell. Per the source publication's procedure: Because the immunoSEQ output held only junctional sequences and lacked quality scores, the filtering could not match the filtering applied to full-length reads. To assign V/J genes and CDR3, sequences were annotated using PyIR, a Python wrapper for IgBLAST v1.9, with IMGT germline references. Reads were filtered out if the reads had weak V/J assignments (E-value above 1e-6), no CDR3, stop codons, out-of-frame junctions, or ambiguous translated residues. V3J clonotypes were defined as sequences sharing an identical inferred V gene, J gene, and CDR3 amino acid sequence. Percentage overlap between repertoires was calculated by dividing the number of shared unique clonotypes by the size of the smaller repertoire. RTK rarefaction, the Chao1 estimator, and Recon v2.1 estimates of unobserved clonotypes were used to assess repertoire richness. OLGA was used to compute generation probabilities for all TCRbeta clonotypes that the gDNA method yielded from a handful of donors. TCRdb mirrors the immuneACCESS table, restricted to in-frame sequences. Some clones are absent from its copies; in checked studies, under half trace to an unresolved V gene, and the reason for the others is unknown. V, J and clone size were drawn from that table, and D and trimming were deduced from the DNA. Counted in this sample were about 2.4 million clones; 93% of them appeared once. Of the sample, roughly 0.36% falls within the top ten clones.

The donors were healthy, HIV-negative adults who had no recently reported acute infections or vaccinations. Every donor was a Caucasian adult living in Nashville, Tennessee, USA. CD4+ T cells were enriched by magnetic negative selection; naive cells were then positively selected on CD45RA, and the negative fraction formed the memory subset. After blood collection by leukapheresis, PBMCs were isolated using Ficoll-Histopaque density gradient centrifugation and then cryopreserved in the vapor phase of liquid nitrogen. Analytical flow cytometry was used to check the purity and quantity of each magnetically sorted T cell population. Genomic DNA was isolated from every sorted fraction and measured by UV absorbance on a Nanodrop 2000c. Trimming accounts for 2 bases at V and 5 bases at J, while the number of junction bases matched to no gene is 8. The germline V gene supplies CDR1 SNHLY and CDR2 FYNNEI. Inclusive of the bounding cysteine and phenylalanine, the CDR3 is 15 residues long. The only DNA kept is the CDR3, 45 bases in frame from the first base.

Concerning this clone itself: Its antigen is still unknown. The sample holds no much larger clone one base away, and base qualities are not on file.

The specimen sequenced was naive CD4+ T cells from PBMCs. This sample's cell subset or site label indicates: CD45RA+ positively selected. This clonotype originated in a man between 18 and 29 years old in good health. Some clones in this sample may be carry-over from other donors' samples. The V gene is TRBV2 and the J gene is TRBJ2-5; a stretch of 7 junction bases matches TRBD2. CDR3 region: CASSELASGGETQYF. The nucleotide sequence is TGTGCCAGCAGTGAATTGGCTAGCGGAGGGGAGACCCAGTACTTC.